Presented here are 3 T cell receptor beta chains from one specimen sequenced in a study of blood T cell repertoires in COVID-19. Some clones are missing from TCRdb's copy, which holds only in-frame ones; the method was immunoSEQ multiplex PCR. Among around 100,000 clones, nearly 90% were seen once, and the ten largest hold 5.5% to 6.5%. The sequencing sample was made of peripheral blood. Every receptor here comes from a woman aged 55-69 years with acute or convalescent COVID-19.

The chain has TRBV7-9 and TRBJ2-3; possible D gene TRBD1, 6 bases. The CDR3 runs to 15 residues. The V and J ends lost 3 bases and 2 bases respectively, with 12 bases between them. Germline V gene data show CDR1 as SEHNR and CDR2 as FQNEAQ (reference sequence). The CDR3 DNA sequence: TGTGCCAGCAGCTTCCCGGGGACACCCACAGATACGCAGTATTTT. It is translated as CASSFPGTPTDTQYF. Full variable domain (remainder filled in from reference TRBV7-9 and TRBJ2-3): DTGVSQNPRHKITKRGQNVTFRCDPISEHNRLYWYRQTLGQGPEFLTYFQNEAQLEKSRLLSDRFSAERPKGSFSTLEIQRTEQGDSAMYLCASSFPGTPTDTQYFGPGTRLTVL.

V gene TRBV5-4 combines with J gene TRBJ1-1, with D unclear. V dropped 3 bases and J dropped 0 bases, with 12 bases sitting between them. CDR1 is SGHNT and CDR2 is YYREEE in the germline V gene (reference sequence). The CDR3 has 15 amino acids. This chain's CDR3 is CASSSSQTMNTEAFF. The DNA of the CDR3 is TGTGCCAGCAGCTCCTCACAGACCATGAACACTGAAGCTTTCTTT.

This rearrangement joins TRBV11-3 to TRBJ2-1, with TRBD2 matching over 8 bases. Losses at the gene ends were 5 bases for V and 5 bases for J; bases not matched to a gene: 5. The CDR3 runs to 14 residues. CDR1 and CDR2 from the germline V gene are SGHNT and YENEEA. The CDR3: CASSKRESHNEQFF. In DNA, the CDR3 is TGTGCCAGCAGCAAGCGGGAGTCCCACAATGAGCAGTTCTTC. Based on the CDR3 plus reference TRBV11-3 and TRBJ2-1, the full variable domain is EAGVVQSPRYKIIEKKQPVAFWCNPISGHNTLYWYLQNLGQGPELLIRYENEEAVDDSQLPKDRFSAERLKGVDSTLKIQPAELGDSAVYLCASSKRESHNEQFFGPGTRLTVL.